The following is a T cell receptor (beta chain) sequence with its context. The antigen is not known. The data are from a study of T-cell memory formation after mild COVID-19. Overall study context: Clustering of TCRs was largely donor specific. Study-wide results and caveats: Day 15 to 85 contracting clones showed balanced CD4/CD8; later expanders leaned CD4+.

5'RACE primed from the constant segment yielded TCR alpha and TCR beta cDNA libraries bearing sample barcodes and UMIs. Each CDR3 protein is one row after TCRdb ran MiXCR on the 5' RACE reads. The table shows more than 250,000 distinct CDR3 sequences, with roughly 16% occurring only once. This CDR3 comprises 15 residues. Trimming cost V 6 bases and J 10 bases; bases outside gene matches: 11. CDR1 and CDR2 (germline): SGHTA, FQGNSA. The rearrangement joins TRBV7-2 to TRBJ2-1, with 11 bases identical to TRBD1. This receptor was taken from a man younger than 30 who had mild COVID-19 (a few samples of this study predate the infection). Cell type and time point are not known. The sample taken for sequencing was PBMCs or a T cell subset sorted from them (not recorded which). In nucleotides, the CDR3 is TGTGCCAGCAGATTGACCGGGACAGGGGGTCGGGAGCAGTTCTTC. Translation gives CASRLTGTGGREQFF.